Listed below are T cell receptor beta chains from one sample, sequenced in a study of blood T cells in healthy people across ages. A single record per CDR3 protein comes from TCRdb applying MiXCR to the 5' RACE reads. The table records 600,000 or so distinct CDR3 sequences, under 30% of them present only once. Sequencing was carried out using blood. These receptors were collected from a woman over 75 in good health. CDR3s leave out the opening cysteine and the closing phenylalanine or tryptophan.

J gene	V gene	CDR3 protein
TRBJ1-2	TRBV7-9	ASSLAVTGSNYGYT
TRBJ2-3	TRBV2	ASSELAGGRADTQY
-	TRBV20-1	SAKGLAVETQY
TRBJ2-7	TRBV5-1	TSSLGGNNEQY
TRBJ2-1	TRBV24-1	ATSDPTSGGRNEQF
TRBJ2-4	TRBV7-2	ASSSDRGIQY
TRBJ2-7	TRBV6-2/TRBV6-3	ASSYGTGDYEQY
TRBJ1-4	TRBV28	ASSIAGRARSEKLF
TRBJ1-1	TRBV29-1	SGQRGLNTEAF
TRBJ2-7	TRBV15	ATSRRPGDLSYEQY
TRBJ1-1	TRBV9	ASSVGPHTEAF
TRBJ1-2	TRBV6-2/TRBV6-3	TSSYKLGTGGYT
TRBJ1-2	TRBV5-1	ASSLASSGQVALGYT
TRBJ2-5	TRBV12-3/TRBV12-4	ASSFYLGQTQY
-	TRBV3-1	ASSIWTDEQY
TRBJ2-1	TRBV20-1	SARVGTSGSDEQF
-	TRBV12-3/TRBV12-4	ASRPQVRNFEQY
TRBJ2-7	TRBV27	ASSFLSSYEQY
TRBJ1-1	TRBV29-1	SVRGSNTEAF
TRBJ1-6	TRBV7-9	ASSLRERYSPLH
TRBJ1-1	TRBV6-2/TRBV6-3	ASSPPGQLNTEAF
TRBJ1-1	TRBV20-1	SARSKGLNTEAF
TRBJ1-2	TRBV18	ASSPPLGYGYT
TRBJ1-5	TRBV19	ASSMSHSNQPQH
TRBJ2-7	TRBV5-1	ANRSQRGPYEQY
TRBJ2-7	TRBV5-1	ASSSGTGMDEQY
TRBJ2-1	TRBV7-2	ASSLSLGVYNEQF
TRBJ1-2	TRBV7-2	ASSFSGLAGANYGYT
TRBJ1-5	TRBV9	ASGQGVNQPRH
TRBJ2-7	TRBV6-2/TRBV6-3	ATYRAAYEQY
TRBJ2-5	TRBV24-1	ATSDAFNGGLLNEQY
TRBJ1-4	TRBV12-3/TRBV12-4	ASRRHLRSNEKLF
TRBJ1-6	TRBV5-1	ASSWAGARSPLH
TRBJ2-2	TRBV29-1	SGRGPATGELF